This TCR beta chain was observed in a study of PD-1 blockade in classical Hodgkin lymphoma. Study-wide results and caveats: CD4+ but not CD8+ TCR diversity rose significantly by C4D1.

Indicated time point: cycle 4 day 1 (C4D1), after 5 to 7 weeks of nivolumab. All patients experienced relapse after autologous stem cell transplantation, and brentuximab vedotin exposure was variable. CDR3 length: 14 amino acids. The V and J ends lost 2 bases and 0 bases respectively, with 5 bases between them. CDR1 is MDHEN and CDR2 is SYDVKM in the germline V gene. About this clone itself: Its antigen remains unknown.

This table comes from immunoSEQ multiplex PCR, and its TCRdb copy is limited to in-frame clones, with some not included. The profile shows 110,000 or so clones, roughly nine tenths of them singletons. The sequences come from peripheral blood mononuclear cells (PBMCs), collected before the fourth cycle of nivolumab. The chain recombines TRBV28 with TRBJ2-1; maybe TRBD1 (5 bases). The receptor's source is a human donor with classical Hodgkin lymphoma. The CDR3 bases are TGTGCCAGCAGTTTACAGGGCTCCTACAATGAGCAGTTCTTC. This gives the protein CASSLQGSYNEQFF.